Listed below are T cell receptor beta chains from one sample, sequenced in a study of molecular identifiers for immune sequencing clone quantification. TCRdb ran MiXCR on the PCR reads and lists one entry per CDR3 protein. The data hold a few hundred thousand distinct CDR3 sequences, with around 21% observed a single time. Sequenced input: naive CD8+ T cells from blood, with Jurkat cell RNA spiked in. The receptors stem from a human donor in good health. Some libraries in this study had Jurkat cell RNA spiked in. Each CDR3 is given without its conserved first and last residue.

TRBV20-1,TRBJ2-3,SARDWSGTSTDTQY
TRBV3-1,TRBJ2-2,ASRLQGNTGELF
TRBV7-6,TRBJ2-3,ASSFGAGGPDTQY
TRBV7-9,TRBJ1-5,ASSLGVEPQH
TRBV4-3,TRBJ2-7,ASSSRTGEGEQY
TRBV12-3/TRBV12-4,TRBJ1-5,ASSWGSLNQPQH
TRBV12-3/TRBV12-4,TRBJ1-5,ASSLISPGTGVNQPQH
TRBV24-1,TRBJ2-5,ATSEGAGQETQY
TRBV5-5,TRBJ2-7,ASSLLTYEQY
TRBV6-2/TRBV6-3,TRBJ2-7,AGSLVPPDPYEQY
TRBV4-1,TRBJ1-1,ASSQPQVNTEAF
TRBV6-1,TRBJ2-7,ASSERGLYEQY
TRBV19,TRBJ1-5,ASSILLNQPQH
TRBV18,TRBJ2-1,ASSPGTSGPSSHEQF
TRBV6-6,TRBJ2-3,ASSHPRAPSTDTQY
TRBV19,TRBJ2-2,ASSITAGELF
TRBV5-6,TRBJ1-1,ASSLEGPGGTEAF
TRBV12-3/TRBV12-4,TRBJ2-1,ASSGGSSKNEQF
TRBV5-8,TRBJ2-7,ASSSPIEFSYEQY
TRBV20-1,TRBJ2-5,SAKELTSGSAQETQY
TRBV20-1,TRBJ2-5,SATTTGTEIQETQY
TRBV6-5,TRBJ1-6,ASGYIPSSPLH
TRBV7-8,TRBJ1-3,ASSSPGGGQGANTVSGDTIY
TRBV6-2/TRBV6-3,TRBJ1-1,ASSADLGEDTEAF
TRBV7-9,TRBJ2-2,ASSPLVDYRWTGELF
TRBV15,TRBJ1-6,ATGDDRVAHNSPLH
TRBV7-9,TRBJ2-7,ASSSTNLGASYEQY
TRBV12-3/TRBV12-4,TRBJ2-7,ASTPSRELGPYEQY
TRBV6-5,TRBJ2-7,ASSPPDSGYERY
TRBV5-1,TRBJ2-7,ASSLAWGYSYEQY
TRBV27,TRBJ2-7,ASSLGGTGFNEQY
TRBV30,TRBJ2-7,AWSVSGSYEQY
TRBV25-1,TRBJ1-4,ASRDTYNEKLF
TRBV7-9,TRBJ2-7,ASSPGSAGVTYEQY
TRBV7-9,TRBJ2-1,ASSSDSGTNEQF
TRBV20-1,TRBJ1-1,SAGDDRVLMNTEAF
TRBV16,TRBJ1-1,ASSQFTGANTEAF
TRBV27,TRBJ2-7,ASSRRTPSGGAYEQY
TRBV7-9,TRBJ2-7,ASSTLLAGENEQY
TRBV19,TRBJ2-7,ASSKGGMKAYEQY
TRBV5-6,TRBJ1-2,ASSLLQIANYGYT
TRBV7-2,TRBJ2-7,ASSVVTMTYEQY
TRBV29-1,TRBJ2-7,SVRQSSYEQY
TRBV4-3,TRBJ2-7,ASSQDREGISSYEQY
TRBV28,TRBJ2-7,ASSSRDTYEQY
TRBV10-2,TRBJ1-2,ASRDGNYGYT